This note documents a single T cell receptor (beta chain) sequence. V trimming: 0 bases; J trimming: 0 bases; junction bases outside the gene matches: 13. CDR1 MGHRA and CDR2 YSYEKL come from the germline V gene. The CDR3 is made up of 19 amino acids. Measured with immunoSEQ multiplex PCR; TCRdb has only the in-frame clones, and not every one. The sample includes roughly 150,000 clones, roughly 92% of them seen just once. The data are from a study of control samples from healthy donors and cancer patients. This sequence originates from a woman aged 30 to 39 in good health. The chain employs TRBV4-1 and TRBJ1-1; TRBD1 agrees at 7 bases. Sample: blood. The CDR3 bases are TGCGCCAGCAGCCAAGACTCCGGACAGGCCCTACCTATGAACACTGAAGCTTTCTTT. Translated, it gives CASSQDSGQALPMNTEAFF.